This entry concerns a single T cell receptor (beta chain). Germline CDR1 reads MNHEY; CDR2 reads SMNVEV (reference sequence). V lost 3 bases and J 0 bases, leaving 9 bases between the germline ends. The CDR3 is made up of 14 amino acids. Data came from immunoSEQ multiplex PCR; TCRdb stores just in-frame clones and leaves some out. This table holds under 300,000 clones, 82% found once. This entry belongs to a study of blood T cell repertoires in COVID-19. Participants were placed into cohorts based on the clinical history they reported. Sequenced input: PBMCs or T cells enriched from blood (not recorded which). V gene TRBV27 combines with J gene TRBJ2-7; D is possibly TRBD1 (5 bases). The sequence was obtained from a man aged 40-49 years who had recovered from COVID-19. In DNA form, the CDR3 reads TGTGCCAGCAGTTTGCTAACAGGCTCCTACGAGCAGTACTTC. Its translation is CASSLLTGSYEQYF.